This passage covers 26 T cell receptor beta chains from one sample sequenced in a study of T-cell memory formation after mild COVID-19. Using its own MiXCR run on the 5' RACE reads, TCRdb lists one record per CDR3 protein. This sample has roughly 550,000 distinct CDR3 sequences, with roughly 22% found just once. The sequencing sample was made of PBMCs or a T cell subset sorted from them (not recorded which). The receptors were sampled from an adult woman who had mild COVID-19 (a few samples of this study predate the infection). Cell type and time point are not known.

The V call is TRBV6-5, the J call TRBJ1-2, with unresolved D. Germline lookup yields CDR1 MNHEY and CDR2 SVGAGI. The CDR3 has 15 amino acids. V was clipped by 6 bases and J by 0 bases, with 14 bases between them. CDR3: CASRSGDIANYGYTF. The CDR3 DNA sequence: TGTGCCAGCAGGAGTGGTGACATAGCTAACTATGGCTACACCTTC.

This clonotype was observed a few times. The gene calls are TRBV7-6 and TRBJ2-3; D is perhaps TRBD2 (5 bases). This CDR3 comprises 19 residues. From germline, CDR1 is SGHVS and CDR2 FNYEAQ. V lost 1 base and J lost 1, with 21 bases in between. The CDR3 bases are TGTGCCAGCAGCTTAGTTGGATGGCAGGTACACGGGGGCACAGATACGCAGTATTTT. This sequence encodes CASSLVGWQVHGGTDTQYF.

The V gene is TRBV27, the J gene TRBJ2-7; unclear D gene. The CDR3 loop spans 16 amino acids. V was clipped by 1 base and J by 3 bases, with 16 bases between them. CDR1 and CDR2 from the germline V gene are MNHEY and SMNVEV (reference sequence). CDR3 sequence: CASSLYRVGVGYEQYF. CDR3 in DNA: TGTGCCAGCAGTTTATATAGGGTAGGTGTCGGCTACGAGCAGTACTTC.

In this sample, this clonotype turned up a few times. The chain is built from TRBV24-1 and TRBJ2-1, with 7 bases aligning to TRBD1. This CDR3 region has 13 residues. After removal of 4 bases from V and 14 bases from J, the junction contained 10 bases not matched to a gene. Looked up from germline, CDR1 is KGHDR and CDR2 is SFDVKD. The CDR3 here is CATSDSLGQVEFF. DNA for the CDR3: TGTGCCACCAGTGACTCCCTCGGACAGGTGGAGTTCTTC.

A few counts support this clonotype. V gene TRBV7-9 combines with J gene TRBJ2-3, with 13 positions matching TRBD2. With 8 bases clipped from V and 3 bases from J, the junction kept 8 bases outside the gene matches. The CDR3 length is 16 residues. The germline gives CDR1 SEHNR, CDR2 FQNEAQ (reference sequence). The CDR3, as DNA: TGTGCCAGCCGTGGGACTAGCGGGATCGGGACAGATACGCAGTATTTT. Its protein is CASRGTSGIGTDTQYF.

The gene calls are TRBV10-3 and TRBJ1-2, with 8 bases fitting TRBD1. V dropped 8 bases and J dropped 4; count of bases not matched to a gene: 6. The CDR3 is 13 residues long. Germline V gene data show CDR1 as ENHRY and CDR2 as SYGVKD. The CDR3 protein is CAIRLQGVYGYTF. CDR3 sequence (DNA): TGTGCCATCCGGTTACAGGGGGTCTATGGCTACACCTTC.

The V gene is TRBV6-5, the J gene TRBJ1-1; 7 bases are a match to TRBD1. Germline trimming cut 6 bases from V and 1 base from J; bases unmatched to any gene: 5. The CDR3 spans 14 residues. In germline, CDR1 is MNHEY, CDR2 SVGAGI. The CDR3 region is CASRRDSSNTEAFF. The CDR3 coding sequence is TGTGCCAGCAGGAGGGACAGCTCGAACACTGAAGCTTTCTTT.

CDR3 region: CASSLLANTDTQYF. DNA of the CDR3: TGTGCCAGCAGTTTACTAGCGAACACAGATACGCAGTATTTT. J is TRBJ2-3 and V is TRBV27; D might be TRBD2 (6 bases). The germline V gene encodes CDR1 MNHEY and CDR2 SMNVEV (reference sequence). The V and J ends lost 2 bases and 2 bases respectively, with 8 bases between them. The CDR3 has 14 residues.

This clonotype has ten or more counts. This chain links TRBV5-1 with TRBJ1-1; D gene unclear. Germline CDR1 SGHRS, CDR2 YFSETQ. There are 14 residues in the CDR3. With 1 base removed from V and 2 bases from J, the gap between germline ends came to 9 bases. The CDR3 sequence: CASSLLTDNTEAFF. The CDR3 DNA sequence: TGCGCCAGCAGCTTGTTAACGGATAACACTGAAGCTTTCTTT.

The chain employs TRBV3-1 and TRBJ2-1; no clear D. V was trimmed by 1 base and J by 4 bases, leaving 11 bases between them. Germline V gene sequence: CDR1 LGHDT, CDR2 YNNKEL (reference sequence). The CDR3 is made up of 15 amino acids. CDR3 residues: CASSQGGSFYNEQFF. DNA of the CDR3: TGTGCCAGCAGCCAAGGGGGTTCCTTTTACAATGAGCAGTTCTTC.

This clonotype occurred a few times. This chain joins TRBV24-1 and TRBJ2-3; weak D call: TRBD1 (6 bases). Per germline, CDR1 KGHDR and CDR2 SFDVKD. The V end lost 5 bases, the J end lost 6 bases, and 23 bases lay between the germline ends. This CDR3 comprises 17 residues. The CDR3 nucleotides read TGTGCCACCAGTGCCAAACAGGGTTGGGCGGTCAGCGATACGCAGTATTTT. Translated: CATSAKQGWAVSDTQYF.

The chain is built from TRBV12-3 or TRBV12-4 and TRBJ1-3; D possibly corresponds to TRBD1 (5 bases). CDR3 size: 15 residues. Trimming removed 5 bases at V and 3 bases at J, with 14 bases between. The DNA of the CDR3 is TGTGCCAGCAGTATGGGGCAGCCTAATGGAAACACCATATATTTT. Encoded protein: CASSMGQPNGNTIYF.

This clonotype was seen more than once but under ten times. The chain links TRBV18 to TRBJ2-3, with D uncertain. The CDR3 loop spans 16 amino acids. Deletions cut 0 bases from V and 4 bases from J, with 14 bases between. Germline-derived CDR1 and CDR2 are KGHSH and LQKENI. CDR3 region: CASSPPRAAISDTQYF. The CDR3 DNA reads as TGTGCCAGCTCACCACCTAGGGCGGCTATATCAGATACGCAGTATTTT.

The chain is built from TRBV15 and TRBJ1-3; possibly TRBD1 for D (5 bases). The CDR3 consists of 14 residues. Deletions cut 1 base from V and 3 bases from J, with 7 bases between. Per the germline V gene, CDR1 is LNHNV and CDR2 is YYDKDF (reference sequence). The CDR3 spells CATSRGTFGNTIYF. The DNA of the CDR3 is TGTGCCACCAGCAGAGGGACATTTGGAAACACCATATATTTT.

V usage is TRBV29-1 and J usage is TRBJ2-3; 9 nucleotides match TRBD2. V was pared by 4 bases and J by 2 bases, with 7 bases of the junction left unmatched. The CDR3 is 15 amino acids. Germline CDR1 reads SQVTM; CDR2 reads ANQGSEA. The CDR3 nucleotides read TGCAGCGTTGTTGCGGGGGGGCGGTCCACAGATACGCAGTATTTT. It translates to CSVVAGGRSTDTQYF.

This clonotype was found a few times. The chain recombines TRBV12-3 or TRBV12-4 with TRBJ1-5; D not resolved. The V end was cut by 3 bases, the J end by 7 bases, with 13 bases between. This CDR3 is built from 14 residues. CDR3 DNA: TGTGCCAGCAGTTTTTCTGAGGTTCGGCAGCCCCAGCATTTT. Protein: CASSFSEVRQPQHF.

There are a few counts of this clonotype. The V and J genes are TRBV25-1 and TRBJ2-7; D is possibly TRBD2 (6 bases). V shed 5 bases and J shed 4 bases, with 12 bases lying between them. Germline V gives CDR1 MGHDK, CDR2 SYGVNS. The CDR3 contains 13 residues. CDR3 in amino acids: CASSSPGVYEQYF. CDR3 DNA sequence: TGTGCCAGCAGTAGCCCGGGGGTGTACGAGCAGTACTTC.

In its sample, this clonotype was seen a few times. This chain joins TRBV7-2 and TRBJ2-3; 7 nucleotides align to TRBD2. With 5 bases clipped from V and 5 bases from J, the junction kept 7 bases outside the gene matches. Germline V gives CDR1 SGHTA, CDR2 FQGNSA. The CDR3 consists of 14 residues. The CDR3 sequence is CASSPRASGDTQYF. The CDR3, as DNA: TGTGCCAGCAGCCCCAGGGCTAGCGGAGATACGCAGTATTTT.

This clonotype has just a few counts. V usage is TRBV12-5 and J usage is TRBJ2-7; D gene uncertain. CDR1 and CDR2 (germline): LGHNT, FRNRAP. Deletions cut 2 bases from V and 2 bases from J, with 4 bases between. The CDR3 has 12 residues. CDR3 DNA sequence: TGTGCTAGTGGTTTGTCCCCCTACGAGCAGTACTTC. This encodes CASGLSPYEQYF.

This chain joins TRBV4-1 and TRBJ2-7; 10 nucleotides line up with TRBD2. The J segment lost 2 bases and the V segment lost 0 bases, leaving 1 base of the junction unmatched. The germline V gene has CDR1 MGHRA and CDR2 YSYEKL. This CDR3 region has 15 residues. In DNA form, the CDR3 reads TGCGCCAGCAGCCAAGAAGGGACTAGCGCCTACGAGCAGTACTTC. As protein: CASSQEGTSAYEQYF.

The chain employs TRBV21-1 and TRBJ2-2. TRBV21-1 is given as a pseudogene. The CDR3 length is 14 residues. As DNA, the CDR3 is TGTGCCAGCAGCAAAGGTCGCAACACCGGGGAGCTGTTTTTT. This codes for CASSKGRNTGELFF.

This chain uses TRBV7-8 with TRBJ2-3; D ambiguous. CDR1 is SGHVS and CDR2 is FQNEAQ in the germline V gene. The CDR3 extends over 13 amino acids. V was cut by 5 bases and J by 3 bases, with 9 bases left in between. The CDR3: CASSPTLTDTQYF. For the CDR3, the DNA is TGTGCCAGCAGCCCGACCCTAACAGATACGCAGTATTTT.

The rearrangement uses TRBV7-9 and TRBJ1-2, with 9 bases that match TRBD1. V was pared by 3 bases and J by 4 bases, with 6 bases of the junction left unmatched. Per germline, CDR1 SEHNR and CDR2 FQNEAQ (reference sequence). The CDR3 covers 15 residues. The CDR3 nucleotides are TGTGCCAGCAGCTTGCCCGGGACAGGGTCCTATGGCTACACCTTC. Translation gives CASSLPGTGSYGYTF.

This chain uses TRBV14 with TRBJ2-1, with D perhaps being TRBD1 or TRBD2 (5 bases each). CDR1 SGHDN and CDR2 FVKESK come from the germline V gene. The CDR3 is 15 residues long. The V gene lost 8 bases and the J gene lost 2 bases, with 16 bases spanning the gap. The CDR3: CASGHTGHPYNEQFF. The CDR3 region has the DNA TGTGCCAGCGGACACACGGGGCACCCCTACAATGAGCAGTTCTTC.

The table lists this clonotype with a few counts. The chain uses TRBV25-1 and TRBJ1-1; unclear D gene. Trimming took 7 bases from V and 6 from J, leaving 6 bases between them. In germline, CDR1 is MGHDK, CDR2 SYGVNS. The CDR3 covers 10 residues. In DNA, the CDR3 is TGTGCCAGCAACCGGGCTGAAGCTTTCTTT. It specifies CASNRAEAFF.

CDR3 in amino acids: CASSPGGTGGAGNEQFF. The CDR3 bases are TGTGCCAGTAGCCCCGGGGGGACAGGGGGCGCCGGCAATGAGCAGTTCTTC. The rearrangement links TRBV19 to TRBJ2-1; 12 nucleotides line up with TRBD1. With V trimmed by 6 bases and J by 6 bases, 12 bases remained unmatched. Germline CDR1 is LNHDA and CDR2 is SQIVND (reference sequence). The length of the CDR3 is 17 residues.